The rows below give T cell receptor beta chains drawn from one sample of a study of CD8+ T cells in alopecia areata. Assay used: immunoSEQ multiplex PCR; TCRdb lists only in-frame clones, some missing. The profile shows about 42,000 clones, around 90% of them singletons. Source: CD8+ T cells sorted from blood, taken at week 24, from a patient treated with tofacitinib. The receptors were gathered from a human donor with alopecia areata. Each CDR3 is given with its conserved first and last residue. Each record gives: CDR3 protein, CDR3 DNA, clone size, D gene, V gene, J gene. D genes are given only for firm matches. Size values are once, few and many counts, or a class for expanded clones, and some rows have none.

CDR3 protein: CASSQEQLGPYEQYF; CDR3 DNA: TGCGCCAGCAGCCAAGAACAGCTAGGCCCCTACGAGCAGTACTTC; clone size: few; D gene: NA; V gene: TRBV4-3; J gene: TRBJ2-7
CDR3 protein: CSVVGEGSYEQYF; CDR3 DNA: TGCAGCGTTGTAGGGGAAGGCTCCTACGAGCAGTACTTC; clone size: NA; D gene: NA; V gene: TRBV29-1; J gene: TRBJ2-7
CDR3 protein: CASSLGQGDAYEQYF; CDR3 DNA: TGTGCCAGCAGCTTAGGACAGGGGGATGCCTACGAGCAGTACTTC; clone size: NA; D gene: TRBD1; V gene: TRBV7-8; J gene: TRBJ2-7
CDR3 protein: CASKGQGADNEQFF; CDR3 DNA: TGTGCCAGCAAGGGACAGGGGGCTGACAATGAGCAGTTCTTC; clone size: NA; D gene: TRBD1; V gene: TRBV6-5; J gene: TRBJ2-1
CDR3 protein: CASSLTYNNEQFF; CDR3 DNA: TGTGCCAGCAGTTTAACTTACAACAATGAGCAGTTCTTC; clone size: NA; D gene: NA; V gene: TRBV27; J gene: TRBJ2-1
CDR3 protein: CASSSVASTGDETQYF; CDR3 DNA: TGTGCCAGCAGCTCAGTCGCTAGTACAGGGGACGAGACCCAGTACTTC; clone size: NA; D gene: TRBD1; V gene: TRBV7-8; J gene: TRBJ2-5
CDR3 protein: CAWSAQGFSYNEQFF; CDR3 DNA: TGTGCCTGGAGCGCACAGGGGTTTTCCTACAATGAGCAGTTCTTC; clone size: NA; D gene: TRBD1; V gene: TRBV30; J gene: TRBJ2-1
CDR3 protein: CASSLGAGAGETQYF; CDR3 DNA: TGTGCCAGCAGCCTGGGGGCGGGGGCAGGGGAGACCCAGTACTTC; clone size: NA; D gene: NA; V gene: TRBV11-2; J gene: TRBJ2-5
CDR3 protein: CASSLVPRGAVEQYF; CDR3 DNA: TGTGCCAGCAGCTTGGTGCCGCGGGGAGCCGTCGAGCAGTACTTC; clone size: NA; D gene: NA; V gene: TRBV5-4; J gene: TRBJ2-7
CDR3 protein: CASSATSGSYEQYF; CDR3 DNA: TGTGCCAGCAGCGCGACTAGCGGATCCTACGAGCAGTACTTC; clone size: NA; D gene: TRBD2; V gene: TRBV7-2; J gene: TRBJ2-7